This T cell receptor (beta chain) stems from a study of T cells after yellow fever vaccination (dated by TCRdb to the late 2010s). With regard to the full study: Libraries from fractions with low cell numbers were prepared with the SMART-Seq v4 Ultra Low Input RNA kit. The cohort comprised two healthy male donors, one aged 18 to 30 and one aged 30 to 39 years. To follow T-cell clones before and after both primary and booster YFV17D yellow fever vaccination, bulk TCR alpha and beta repertoires underwent longitudinal sequencing. Bulk PBMC replicates and cell subsets were isolated from blood drawn at multiple timepoints before and after both primary and secondary immunization.

Data came from an Illumina NovaSeq 6000. TCR cDNA was synthesized by 5'RACE template switching, through which a universal primer site and unique molecular identifiers were introduced. Priming of cDNA synthesis was performed from both the TCR alpha and TCR beta constant segments. Two PCR steps were used to amplify libraries, with sample barcodes and sequencing adapters being added in the second step. Sequencing of libraries was performed on Illumina HiSeq 2500 (2x100 bp) or NovaSeq (2x150 bp). The authors processed their data as follows. MIGEC handled demultiplexing of reads and collapsing into UMI consensus sequences, while MiXCR performed V(D)J alignment. Vaccine-responding clonotypes were identified with edgeR using replicate PBMC samples, with FDR below 0.01 and a log2 fold change above 5 up to day 15 being required. Each bulk clonotype received a CD4 or CD8 identity based on whether the sequenced CD4 or CD8 repertoire contained that clonotype at higher abundance. The public reads were quality trimmed at Q25 with fastp and then assembled into clones with MiXCR by TCRdb, keeping productive beta chains. Entries that share a CDR3 protein sequence are merged under the most common genes and DNA. TCRdb, not the authors, supplied the V and J calls. The sample table records about 340,000 distinct CDR3 sequences; 3.5% to 4.5% of these occur just once. 20% to 25% of the sample comes from the top ten.

A word on this clonotype: It lacks a known antigen. It has no much larger one-base neighbor in the sample; base qualities were not kept.

What the treatment or condition label conveys for this sample: live attenuated yellow fever vaccine strain. At each blood-draw timepoint, two biological replicates of bulk PBMCs were collected. PBMCs were isolated from peripheral blood using a standard Ficoll-Paque protocol. RNA was extracted with TriZol from bulk PBMCs, CD4 and CD8 fractions, and dextramer-positive and dextramer-negative fractions. V is clipped by 3 bases and J by 6 bases, and the sequence between their germline boundaries is 9 bases long. Via the germline V gene, CDR1 is LGHNA and CDR2 YSLEER. The CDR3 contains 14 residues, cysteine and phenylalanine counted. CDR3 DNA is the only sequence kept; it has 42 bases, read in frame from the first base. Broad study findings and their caveats: A small share of clonotypes was detected in both CD4 and CD8 compartments, with the overlap likely arising from convergent recombination. The secondary T-cell response was weaker than the primary response but faster, peaking on day 5 instead of day 15. Computational filtering was needed because FACS-sorted repertoires could contain abundant contaminating clonotypes from the bulk population. After the booster, most of the clones that had expanded following primary vaccination were detected again (about 95% of CD4 and roughly 90% of CD8), which suggests that memory was broadly maintained. Only a couple of donors were included in the study, so the extent to which the findings can be generalized is limited.

The specimen comprised PBMCs, sampled 5 days after the yellow fever booster vaccination. This chain joins TRBV4-3 to TRBJ1-6; confidence is insufficient to name the D gene. The receptor was derived from a man between 18 and 35 years old who received the YFV17D yellow fever vaccine. Read as DNA, the sequence is TGCGCCAGCAGCCACGGCGGGCTTAATTCACCCCTCCACTTT. This translates into CASSHGGLNSPLHF.